What follows are 14 T cell receptor beta chains derived from one specimen sequenced in a study of MAIT cells during Salmonella Paratyphi A infection. Study findings and constraints: MAIT TRBV usage was oligoclonal, favouring TRBV20 and TRBV6.

TCRdb used MiXCR to reprocess the 5' RACE reads, holding one entry per CDR3 protein. In the table there are about 590 distinct CDR3 sequences, 20% to 30% of which are singletons. These receptors' antigens are unknown. Noted time point: after infection, following antibiotic treatment. MAIT cells were sorted by flow cytometry as Valpha7.2+ CD161+ T cells. The source material was MAIT cells from blood, sampled at the last sampling point of the challenge study. These receptors were taken from a person between 18 and 69 years old who was deliberately infected with Salmonella Paratyphi A in a paratyphoid fever challenge study.

The V and J genes are TRBV6-4 and TRBJ2-1; a weak D match, TRBD2 (5 bases). This CDR3 region has 16 residues. Trimming took off 3 bases at V and 5 bases at J, with 17 bases between the two ends. Germline lookup yields CDR1 MRHNA and CDR2 SNTAGT. In DNA, the CDR3 is TGTGCCAGCAGTGAATCAGTAGCGTGGGCGAACAATGAGCAGTTCTTC. Its protein is CASSESVAWANNEQFF.

The genes are TRBV27 and TRBJ2-1; D ambiguous. Deletions cut 2 bases from V and 2 bases from J, with 16 bases between. The CDR3 runs to 17 residues. In germline, CDR1 is MNHEY, CDR2 SMNVEV (reference sequence). The CDR3 region has the DNA TGTGCCAGCAGTTTAAACCCCGATGGGGTGGCCTACAATGAGCAGTTCTTC. Its protein product is CASSLNPDGVAYNEQFF.

Many counts were recorded for this clonotype. The rearrangement uses TRBV6-4 and TRBJ1-5; D uncertain. This CDR3 comprises 13 residues. In germline, CDR1 is MRHNA, CDR2 SNTAGT. V lost 5 bases to trimming and J lost 1 base, with 6 bases between them. CDR3 bases: TGTGCCAGCAGTCCGGACAGCAATCAGCCCCAGCATTTT. This encodes CASSPDSNQPQHF.

The rearrangement uses TRBV10-3 and TRBJ1-5; D gene ambiguous. The germline CDR1 and CDR2 sequences are ENHRY and SYGVKD. V was pared by 7 bases and J by 3 bases, with 10 bases between. The CDR3 sequence is 13 residues long. CDR3 protein: CAITAAVNQPQHF. In DNA form, the CDR3 reads TGTGCCATCACGGCGGCAGTCAATCAGCCCCAGCATTTT.

Judged by abundance, this clonotype is large. The chain has TRBV6-4 and TRBJ2-3; D gene uncertain. The CDR3 loop spans 13 amino acids. Germline loops: CDR1 MRHNA, CDR2 SNTAGT. Deletions cut 5 bases from V and 6 bases from J, with 12 bases between. The CDR3 region has the DNA TGTGCCAGCAGTCCGGCCCCTCAGGATACGCAGTATTTT. Protein sequence: CASSPAPQDTQYF.

Details on this clonotype: The germline gene is not matched at one end of the junction; a read error may be the cause. The rearrangement joins TRBV20-1 to TRBJ2-1; D might be TRBD2 (6 bases). Judging by the DNA end, TRBJ2-7 fits better; the J call may be wrong. CDR1 and CDR2 from the germline V gene are DFQATT and SNEGSKA (reference sequence). The CDR3 has 12 residues. CDR3 nucleotide sequence: TGTAGTGCTAGACTAGGAGACAATGAGCAGTACTTC. This encodes CSARLGDNEQYF.

This clonotype was detected only a few times. CDR3 in DNA: TGCAGTGCCAAGACGGGACAGGGTTTGAGGGAGACCCAGTACTTC. It yields the protein CSAKTGQGLRETQYF. This chain uses TRBV20-1 with TRBJ2-5; 9 bases align to TRBD1. The CDR3 has 15 amino acids. Looked up from germline, CDR1 is DFQATT and CDR2 is SNEGSKA (reference sequence). Trimming at V came to 6 bases and at J to 5 bases, leaving 13 bases not matched to a gene.

This clonotype was recorded only once. Sequence at one end of the junction differs from germline and may be a read error. This chain connects TRBV20-1 to TRBJ2-1; tentatively, D is TRBD2 (6 bases). The CDR3 totals 12 residues. CDR1 DFQATT and CDR2 SNEGSKA come from the germline V gene (reference sequence). The CDR3 nucleotides read TGTGGTGCTAGACTAGGAGACAATGAGCAGTTCTTC. Protein sequence: CGARLGDNEQFF.

By share of the sample, this clonotype is medium-sized. The chain links TRBV10-2 to TRBJ2-7; 7 positions agree with TRBD2. V was pared by 4 bases and J by 5 bases, with 8 bases of the junction left unmatched. Germline V lookup: CDR1 WSHSY, CDR2 SAAADI. The CDR3 covers 14 residues. DNA of the CDR3: TGCGCCAGCAGTGTGCGGGAGACGGTGAACGAGCAGTACTTC. Translated: CASSVRETVNEQYF.

This clonotype was seen only a few times. The rearrangement joins TRBV6-1 to TRBJ2-2; unclear D gene. The CDR3 totals 15 residues. The V end lost 0 bases, the J end lost 3 bases, and 8 bases lay between the germline ends. Germline values: CDR1 MNHNS, CDR2 SASEGT. This CDR3 reads CASSEADLHTGELFF. The CDR3 DNA reads TGTGCCAGCAGTGAAGCGGACCTACACACCGGGGAGCTGTTTTTT.

This clonotype is categorized as hyperexpanded (1% or more). The CDR3 is CSARVLTEGLFSYEQYF. CDR3 nucleotide sequence: TGCAGTGCTAGAGTGCTGACGGAGGGACTCTTCTCCTACGAGCAGTACTTC. The chain combines TRBV20-1 with TRBJ2-7; D might be TRBD2 (6 bases). The ends were cut back, 1 base at V and 0 bases at J, with 19 bases in the middle. Germline assignment: CDR1 DFQATT and CDR2 SNEGSKA (reference sequence). The CDR3 has 17 amino acids.

This clonotype is labeled as large. The genes are TRBV20-1 and TRBJ2-7; 7 positions agree with TRBD1. The trim removed 0 bases at V and 3 bases at J, leaving 11 bases unmatched. The germline CDR1 and CDR2 sequences are DFQATT and SNEGSKA (reference sequence). CDR3 length equals 16 residues. In DNA, the CDR3 is TGCAGTGCTAGAGATCAAGGAACAGGGGAGTACTACGAGCAGTACTTC. This translates into CSARDQGTGEYYEQYF.

The V gene is TRBV5-4, the J gene TRBJ1-5; D might be TRBD1 (6 bases). The CDR3 covers 21 residues. The germline V gene encodes CDR1 SGHNT and CDR2 YYREEE (reference sequence). V lost 0 bases and J 6 bases, leaving 31 bases between the germline ends. In nucleotides, the CDR3 is TGTGCCAGCAGCTTGGGGGTTACACGAGGGGGTTTGACGGGGTTGTGTCAGCCCCAGCATTTT. Amino acids: CASSLGVTRGGLTGLCQPQHF.

This clonotype was counted only a few times. The chain links TRBV7-3 to TRBJ2-3, with TRBD2 identical over 8 bases. The V segment lost 10 bases and the J segment 4 bases; nucleotides outside the gene matches: 10. CDR1 is SGHTA and CDR2 is FQGTGA in the germline V gene. The CDR3 length is 14 residues. The CDR3: CATSTSAYADTQYF. Here the CDR3 DNA reads TGTGCCACTTCGACTAGCGCCTACGCAGATACGCAGTATTTT.